This T cell receptor beta chain was observed in a study of blood T cells in healthy people across ages. Study details: For every two T cells, template switching captured about one barcoded beta molecule.

About this clonotype itself: The junction does not match germline at one end; this may be a read error.

Germline values: CDR1 SQVTM, CDR2 ANQGSEA. The length of the CDR3 is 14 residues. PCR was performed a second time for about 7 to 12 cycles using a sample-barcoded 5' primer and a J-beta primer mix. In TCRdb, the 5' RACE reads were re-called with MiXCR into one record per CDR3 protein. The sample lists some 1.7 million distinct CDR3 sequences, 28% occurring once. The chain carries TRBV29-1 and TRBJ1-1; TRBD1 agrees at 7 bases. The sequenced material came from blood. This sequence originates from a woman in her twenties or thirties in good health. The DNA for the CDR3 is TGCAGCGTTGGGGTAGGGACAGCAAACAGTGAAGCTTTCTTT. Amino acids: CSVGVGTANSEAFF.